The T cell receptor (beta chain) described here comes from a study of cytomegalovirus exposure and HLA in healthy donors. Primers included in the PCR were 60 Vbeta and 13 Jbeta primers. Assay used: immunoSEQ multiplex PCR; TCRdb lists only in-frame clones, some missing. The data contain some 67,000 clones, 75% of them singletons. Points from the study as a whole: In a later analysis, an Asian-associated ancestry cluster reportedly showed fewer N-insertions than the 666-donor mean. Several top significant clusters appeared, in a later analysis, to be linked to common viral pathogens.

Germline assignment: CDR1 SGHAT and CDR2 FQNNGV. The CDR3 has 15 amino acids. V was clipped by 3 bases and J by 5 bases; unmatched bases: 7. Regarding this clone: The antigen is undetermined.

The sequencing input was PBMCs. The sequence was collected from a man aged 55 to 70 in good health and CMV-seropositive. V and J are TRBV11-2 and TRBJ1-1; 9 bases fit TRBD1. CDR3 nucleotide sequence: TGTGCCAGCAGCTTTGATGGGACAGGGAAGACTGAAGCTTTCTTT. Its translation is CASSFDGTGKTEAFF.